These T cell receptor beta chains were read from a single sample in a study of cytomegalovirus exposure and HLA in healthy donors. Method: immunoSEQ multiplex PCR; TCRdb's copy keeps in-frame clones and lacks some. This sample has roughly 200,000 clones; around 86% occur once, and the top ten carry roughly 2.5%. The specimen was PBMCs. Receptors originate from a woman between 40 and 55 years old in good health and CMV-seronegative. CDR3s include the opening cysteine and the closing phenylalanine or tryptophan. A D gene is named only where the DNA matches it firmly. A clone size is listed for some rows: how often the clone was seen (once, few, many), or a class if it is expanded.

V	J	D	size	CDR3	DNA
TRBV7-6	TRBJ2-1	-	-	CASSLVTGSVGEQFF	TGTGCCAGCAGCTTAGTGACCGGGAGCGTGGGTGAGCAGTTCTTC
TRBV30	TRBJ2-2	-	-	CAWSSGLSNTGELFF	TGTGCCTGGAGTTCGGGACTTTCGAACACCGGGGAGCTGTTTTTT
TRBV9	TRBJ2-3	TRBD1	few	CASGWTGEADTQYF	TGTGCCAGCGGGTGGACAGGGGAGGCAGATACGCAGTATTTT
TRBV30	TRBJ1-4	TRBD1	-	CAWRQGIEKLFF	TGTGCCTGGAGACAGGGGATTGAAAAACTGTTTTTT
TRBV27	TRBJ2-1	TRBD2	-	CASSRGGLPYNEQFF	TGTGCCAGCAGCCGGGGGGGGCTACCCTACAATGAGCAGTTCTTC
TRBV5-1	TRBJ2-3	TRBD1	-	CASSFSGQGNTDTQYF	TGCGCCAGCAGCTTTTCGGGACAGGGGAACACAGATACGCAGTATTTT
TRBV5-4	TRBJ2-5	TRBD2	-	CASSLGVDSGLETQYF	TGTGCCAGCAGCTTGGGGGTTGATAGCGGGCTAGAGACCCAGTACTTC
TRBV5-1	TRBJ2-1	TRBD2	-	CASSWGLAGDYYNEQFF	TGCGCCAGCAGCTGGGGGCTAGCGGGAGATTACTACAATGAGCAGTTCTTC
TRBV4-2	TRBJ1-5	TRBD1	few	CASSRLTGEHQPQHF	TGTGCCAGCAGCCGACTGACAGGGGAGCATCAGCCCCAGCATTTT
TRBV19	TRBJ2-7	TRBD1	-	CASSFSSGTGGYEQYF	TGTGCCAGTAGTTTCTCCTCCGGGACAGGGGGCTACGAGCAGTACTTC
TRBV4-2	TRBJ2-7	-	-	CASSQDDSGVRYEQYF	TGTGCCAGCAGCCAAGACGACTCCGGAGTGAGATACGAGCAGTACTTC
TRBV6-6	TRBJ2-7	-	-	CASSYSAGSYEQYF	TGTGCCAGCAGTTACTCGGCGGGAAGCTACGAGCAGTACTTC
TRBV6-4	TRBJ2-2	-	-	CASSPSPVTGELFF	TGTGCCAGCAGTCCGTCCCCCGTTACCGGGGAGCTGTTTTTT
TRBV7-3	TRBJ1-5	-	-	CASSLRPGAQDQPQHF	TGTGCCAGCAGCCTTCGACCAGGGGCCCAAGATCAGCCCCAGCATTTT
TRBV27	TRBJ2-1	-	-	CASSFGGGGNEQFF	TGTGCCAGCAGTTTTGGGGGAGGGGGCAATGAGCAGTTCTTC
TRBV10-3	TRBJ1-3	TRBD1	-	CALRTGGNTIYF	TGTGCCTTACGGACAGGGGGAAACACCATATATTTT
TRBV27	TRBJ1-1	-	-	CASRIFTGSDTEAFF	TGTGCCAGCAGGATCTTCACAGGGAGCGACACTGAAGCTTTCTTT
TRBV5-1	TRBJ1-4	TRBD1	-	CASSLGVAGGRDFGLFF	TGCGCCAGCAGCTTGGGGGTCGCAGGGGGCCGAGACTTTGGACTGTTTTTT
TRBV7-2	TRBJ2-1	TRBD2	-	CASSRRGTSGSFEQFF	TGTGCCAGCAGCCGCCGGGGGACTAGCGGGAGTTTTGAGCAGTTCTTC
TRBV7-9	TRBJ1-2	-	-	CASSSTQVVGYTF	TGTGCCAGCAGCTCAACGCAGGTAGTTGGCTACACCTTC
TRBV7-9	TRBJ2-7	-	-	CASSLAGLSLSYEQYF	TGTGCCAGCAGCTTAGCGGGACTGTCGCTCTCCTACGAGCAGTACTTC
TRBV5-1	TRBJ2-7	-	-	CASSPRWESSYEQYF	TGCGCCAGCAGCCCCCGCTGGGAGAGCTCCTACGAGCAGTACTTC
TRBV5-1	TRBJ2-1	TRBD2	-	CASSFVTSGSLSYNEQFF	TGCGCCAGCAGCTTTGTGACTAGCGGGTCCCTCTCCTACAATGAGCAGTTCTTC
TRBV30	TRBJ2-3	TRBD1	-	CAWTPGGDTQYF	TGTGCCTGGACGCCAGGGGGAGATACGCAGTATTTT
TRBV7-8	TRBJ1-1	TRBD1	-	CASSLADRGSTEAFF	TGTGCCAGCAGCTTAGCCGACAGGGGCAGCACTGAAGCTTTCTTT
TRBV9	TRBJ2-7	TRBD2	-	CASSPMTSGSRGEQYF	TGTGCCAGCAGCCCCATGACTAGCGGGAGTCGAGGCGAGCAGTACTTC
TRBV9	TRBJ2-1	TRBD2	-	CASSPQSPLLAGGSYNEQFF	TGTGCCAGCAGCCCCCAATCCCCGTTATTAGCGGGAGGTTCCTACAATGAGCAGTTCTTC
TRBV6-5	TRBJ1-2	-	once	CASSLRTAGLHGYTF	TGTGCCAGCAGCCTTCGGACGGCGGGCTTACATGGCTACACCTTC
TRBV6-5	TRBJ1-3	TRBD1	-	CASSLQGSSGNTIYF	TGTGCCAGCAGTCTACAGGGGAGCTCTGGAAACACCATATATTTT
TRBV5-6	TRBJ2-2	-	once	CASSPATNTGELFF	TGTGCCAGCAGCCCGGCGACTAACACCGGGGAGCTGTTTTTT
TRBV13	TRBJ2-7	-	once	CASSFSSGQGYEQYF	TGTGCCAGCAGCTTTTCATCGGGCCAGGGCTACGAGCAGTACTTC
TRBV4-1	TRBJ1-1	-	few	CASSPVSGKRRDTEAFF	TGCGCCAGCAGCCCCGTATCAGGGAAGAGGAGGGACACTGAAGCTTTCTTT
TRBV18	TRBJ1-3	-	-	CASSPASSGNTIYF	TGTGCCAGCTCACCCGCTAGCTCTGGAAACACCATATATTTT
TRBV5-1	TRBJ2-5	TRBD2	-	CASRPGLVLGAQETQYF	TGCGCCAGCAGGCCGGGACTAGTGTTGGGCGCCCAAGAGACCCAGTACTTC
TRBV10-3	TRBJ1-1	-	-	CAISVTREGITEAFF	TGTGCCATCAGTGTCACTCGCGAGGGAATTACTGAAGCTTTCTTT
TRBV5-1	TRBJ2-3	-	-	CASSLMTGSDTQYF	TGCGCCAGCAGCTTGATGACCGGGTCAGATACGCAGTATTTT
TRBV5-1	TRBJ2-2	TRBD2	few	CASSWTSGTTGELFF	TGCGCCAGCAGTTGGACTAGCGGGACCACCGGGGAGCTGTTTTTT
TRBV30	TRBJ2-2	-	-	CAWSGGQNTGELFF	TGTGCCTGGAGTGGGGGACAGAACACCGGGGAGCTGTTTTTT
TRBV5-4	TRBJ1-2	-	-	CASRVDSAGNYGYTF	TGTGCCAGCAGGGTGGACTCCGCGGGGAACTATGGCTACACCTTC
TRBV4-1	TRBJ1-2	TRBD1	once	CASSQEPRTGGSNYGYTF	TGCGCCAGCAGCCAAGAACCCCGGACAGGGGGGAGTAACTATGGCTACACCTTC
TRBV7-9	TRBJ2-7	TRBD2	few	CSSSAGGFYEQYF	TGTTCCAGCAGCGCGGGGGGGTTCTACGAGCAGTACTTC
TRBV28	TRBJ2-7	TRBD2	-	CASSWGGSYEQYF	TGTGCCAGCAGTTGGGGGGGGTCCTACGAGCAGTACTTC
TRBV7-2	TRBJ2-7	TRBD1	-	CASSLVGQGYEQYF	TGTGCCAGCAGCTTAGTGGGACAGGGTTACGAGCAGTACTTC
TRBV6-1	TRBJ1-3	-	-	CASSVDSGNTIYF	TGTGCCAGCAGTGTAGACTCTGGAAACACCATATATTTT
TRBV7-9	TRBJ1-2	-	once	CASSLGSGVTF	TGTGCCAGCAGCTTAGGCTCTGGAGTGACCTTC
TRBV29-1	TRBJ2-3	TRBD2	-	CSVGLAGGNTQYF	TGCAGCGTCGGACTAGCGGGAGGAAATACGCAGTATTTT
TRBV19	TRBJ2-5	TRBD1	-	CASSILSTGQETQYF	TGTGCCAGTAGTATTCTGTCGACAGGGCAAGAGACCCAGTACTTC
TRBV6-1	TRBJ1-4	-	-	CASKTADEKLFF	TGTGCCAGCAAAACAGCGGATGAAAAACTGTTTTTT
TRBV11-3	TRBJ2-7	-	once	CASSLDSPSGEQYF	TGTGCCAGCAGCTTAGATTCCCCATCGGGAGAGCAGTACTTC
TRBV6-1	TRBJ1-1	-	few	CASSPGGNTEAFF	TGTGCCAGCAGCCCGGGAGGGAACACTGAAGCTTTCTTT
TRBV10-3	TRBJ1-1	-	-	CAISEGRVHTEAFF	TGTGCCATCAGTGAGGGCAGGGTTCACACTGAAGCTTTCTTT
TRBV14	TRBJ1-1	TRBD1	-	CASSHGQAEAFF	TGTGCCAGCAGCCATGGACAGGCTGAAGCTTTCTTT
TRBV2	TRBJ1-6	-	-	CASSERYQGAPLHF	TGTGCCAGCAGTGAACGTTATCAGGGTGCACCCCTCCACTTT
TRBV27	TRBJ2-7	-	-	CASRRGGTLYEQYF	TGTGCCAGCAGGCGGGGCGGCACCCTCTACGAGCAGTACTTC
TRBV27	TRBJ2-7	TRBD1	-	CASSISGTGHHEQYF	TGTGCCAGCAGTATATCCGGGACAGGGCACCACGAGCAGTACTTC